This T cell receptor (beta chain) was documented in a study of T-cell reconstitution after alpha-beta-depleted transplantation in children (dated by TCRdb to 2016 to 2017). Describing the broader study: Using TCR repertoire profiling, the study followed T-cell immune reconstitution in a quantitative way in children after TCRalphabeta/CD19-depleted allogeneic hematopoietic cell transplantation. What the research found in general, with its limitations: Over the following months the frequencies of hyperexpanded clones went down, and after one year T-cell counts and TCRbeta diversity were mostly credited to newly produced T cells. Apparently early alphabetaT-cell count recovery about two months after transplant reportedly relied on only several hundred rapidly expanded clones derived from non-depleted graft cells. In some patients, high TCRbeta diversity at day 60 was attributed to recipient T cells and intrathymic progenitors that had survived conditioning.

V drops 3 bases and J drops 2 bases, leaving 14 bases in between. The CDR3 has 15 amino acids, counting the end cysteine and phenylalanine. CDR3 DNA is the only sequence kept; it has 45 bases, read in frame from the first base. Explained via the paper, the treatment or condition label denotes: allogeneic hematopoietic cell transplantation with graft depleted of TCRalphabeta T cells and CD19 B cells. The transplant recipients were children given TCRalphabeta/CD19-depleted allogeneic hematopoietic cell grafts. Remarks on this clonotype: Its antigen target is currently unknown. The input lacks base qualities; no much larger clone sits a single base away.

The method was PCR. For sequencing, an Illumina HiSeq 2500 was employed. TCR libraries were prepared with molecular barcoding, using unique molecular identifiers to normalize TCRbeta repertoire quantification. The public reads were run again by TCRdb, first through fastp at Q25 and then through MiXCR, and only productive beta chains were kept. Each CDR3 protein appears once, grouped with its most common genes and DNA. In all, the sample holds around 440,000 distinct CDR3 sequences, and about 16% of those were seen once. The ten largest clones add up to 25% to 30% of the sample. This specimen consisted of PBMCs, mostly from graft donor cells, obtained 360 days after TCRalphabeta/CD19-depleted stem cell transplant. The TCR sequence derives from a boy in the first two years of life who had a stem cell transplant for Wiskott-Aldrich syndrome, so the T cells may come from the graft donor. In this chain, TRBV12-3 or TRBV12-4 is recombined with TRBJ2-7; the D gene is possibly TRBD1, with 6 bases matching. The CDR3 protein is CASSFKEDRTYEQYF. In nucleotides, the sequence is TGTGCCAGCAGTTTTAAAGAGGACAGAACCTACGAGCAGTACTTC.